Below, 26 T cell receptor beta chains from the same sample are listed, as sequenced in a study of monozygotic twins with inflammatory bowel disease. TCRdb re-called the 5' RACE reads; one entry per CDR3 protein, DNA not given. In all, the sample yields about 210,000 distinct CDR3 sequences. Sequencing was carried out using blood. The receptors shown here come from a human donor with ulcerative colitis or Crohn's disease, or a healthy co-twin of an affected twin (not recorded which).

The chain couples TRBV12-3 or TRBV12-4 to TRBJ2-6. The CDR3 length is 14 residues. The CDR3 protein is CASSLNSGANVLTF.

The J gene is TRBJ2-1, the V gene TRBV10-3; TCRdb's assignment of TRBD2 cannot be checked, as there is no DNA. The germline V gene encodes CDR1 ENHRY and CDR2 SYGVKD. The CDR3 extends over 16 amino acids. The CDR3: CAIRGTSGGAPNEQFF.

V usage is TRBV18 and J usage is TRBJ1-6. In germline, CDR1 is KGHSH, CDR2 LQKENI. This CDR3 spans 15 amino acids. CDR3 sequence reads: CASSPGESPNSPLHF.

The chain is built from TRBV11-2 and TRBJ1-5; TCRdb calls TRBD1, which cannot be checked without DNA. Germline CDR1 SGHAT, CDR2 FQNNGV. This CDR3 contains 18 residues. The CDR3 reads CASSSGQGGFGSNQPQHF.

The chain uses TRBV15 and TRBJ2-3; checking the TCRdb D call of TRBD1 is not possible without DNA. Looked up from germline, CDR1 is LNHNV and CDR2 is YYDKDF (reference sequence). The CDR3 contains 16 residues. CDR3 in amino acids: CATSRDRGGEADTQYF.

CDR3 region: CSVEKGSYEAFF. This rearrangement joins TRBV29-1 to TRBJ1-1; TCRdb selects TRBD1, and the lack of DNA leaves this call unchecked. Germline V gene lookup returns CDR1 SQVTM and CDR2 ANQGSEA. The CDR3 spans 12 residues.

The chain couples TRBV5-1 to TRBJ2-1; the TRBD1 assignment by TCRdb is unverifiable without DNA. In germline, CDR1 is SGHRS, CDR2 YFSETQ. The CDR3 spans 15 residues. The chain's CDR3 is CASSLVRGRGNEQFF.

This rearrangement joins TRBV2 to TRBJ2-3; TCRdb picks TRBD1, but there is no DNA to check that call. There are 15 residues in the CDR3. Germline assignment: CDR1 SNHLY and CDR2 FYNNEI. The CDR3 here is CATGETGAGTDTQYF.

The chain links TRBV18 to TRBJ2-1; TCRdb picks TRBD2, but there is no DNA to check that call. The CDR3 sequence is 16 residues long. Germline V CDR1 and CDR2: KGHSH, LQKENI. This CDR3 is CASSPTSVPVLHEQFF. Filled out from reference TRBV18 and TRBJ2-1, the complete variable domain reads NAGVMQNPRHLVRRRGQEARLRCSPMKGHSHVYWYRQLPEEGLKFMVYLQKENIIDESGMPKERFSAEFPKEGPSILRIQQVVRGDSAAYFCASSPTSVPVLHEQFFGPGTRLTVL.

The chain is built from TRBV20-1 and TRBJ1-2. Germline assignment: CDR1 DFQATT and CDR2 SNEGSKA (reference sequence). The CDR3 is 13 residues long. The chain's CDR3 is CSAPDLVHYGYTF.

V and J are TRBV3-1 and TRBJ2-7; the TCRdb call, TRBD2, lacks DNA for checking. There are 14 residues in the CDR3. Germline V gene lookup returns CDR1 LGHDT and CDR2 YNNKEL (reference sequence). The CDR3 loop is CASRPTSGGYEQYF.

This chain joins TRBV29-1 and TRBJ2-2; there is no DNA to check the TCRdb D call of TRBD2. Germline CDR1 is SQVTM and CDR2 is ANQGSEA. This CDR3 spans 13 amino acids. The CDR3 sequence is CSVDSPRAGELFF.

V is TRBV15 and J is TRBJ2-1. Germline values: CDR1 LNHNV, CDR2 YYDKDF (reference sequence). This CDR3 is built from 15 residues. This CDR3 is CATSVDRSSYNEQFF.

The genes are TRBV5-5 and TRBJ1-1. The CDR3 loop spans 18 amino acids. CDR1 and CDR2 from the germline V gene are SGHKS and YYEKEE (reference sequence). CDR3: CASSLDALMPLLNTEAFF. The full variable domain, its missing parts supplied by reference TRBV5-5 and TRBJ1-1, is DAGVTQSPTHLIKTRGQQVTLRCSPISGHKSVSWYQQVLGQGPQFIFQYYEKEERGRGNFPDRFSARQFPNYSSELNVNALLLGDSALYLCASSLDALMPLLNTEAFFGQGTRLTVV.

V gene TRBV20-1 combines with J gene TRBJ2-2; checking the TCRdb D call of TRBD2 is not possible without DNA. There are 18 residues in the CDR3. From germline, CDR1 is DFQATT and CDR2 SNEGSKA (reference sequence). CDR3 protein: CSARGSGPKVQDTGELFF.

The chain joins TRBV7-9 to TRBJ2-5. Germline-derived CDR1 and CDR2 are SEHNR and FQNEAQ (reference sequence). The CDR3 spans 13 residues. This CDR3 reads CASSHGRIETQYF.

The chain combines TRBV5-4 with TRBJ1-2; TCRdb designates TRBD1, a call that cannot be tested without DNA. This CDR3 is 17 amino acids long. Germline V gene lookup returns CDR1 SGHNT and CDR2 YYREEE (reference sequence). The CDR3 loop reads CASSLDGVGTGSLGYTF.

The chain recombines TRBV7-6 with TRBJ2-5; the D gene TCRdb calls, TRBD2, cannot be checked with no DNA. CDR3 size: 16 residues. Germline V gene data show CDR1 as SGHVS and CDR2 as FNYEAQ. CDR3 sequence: CASSPRLAGGQETQYF.

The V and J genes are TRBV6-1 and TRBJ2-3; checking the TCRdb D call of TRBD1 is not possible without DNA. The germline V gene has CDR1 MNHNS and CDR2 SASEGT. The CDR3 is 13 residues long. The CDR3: CASTTIRGDTQYF.

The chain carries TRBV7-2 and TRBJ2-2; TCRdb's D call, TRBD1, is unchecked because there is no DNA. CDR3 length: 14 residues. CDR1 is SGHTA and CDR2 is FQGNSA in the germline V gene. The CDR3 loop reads CASSSRVGTGELFF.

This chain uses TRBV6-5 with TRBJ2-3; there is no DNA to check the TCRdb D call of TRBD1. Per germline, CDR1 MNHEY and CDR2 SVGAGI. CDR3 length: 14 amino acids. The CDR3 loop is CASSYLPGTDTQYF.

The CDR3 loop reads CASSRDGTYEQYF. The chain joins TRBV12-3 or TRBV12-4 to TRBJ2-7; TCRdb returns TRBD1, unconfirmable since there is no DNA. This CDR3 comprises 13 residues.

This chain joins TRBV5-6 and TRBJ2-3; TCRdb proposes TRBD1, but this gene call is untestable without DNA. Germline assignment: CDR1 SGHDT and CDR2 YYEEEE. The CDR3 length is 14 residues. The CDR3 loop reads CASSLNRGADTQYF.

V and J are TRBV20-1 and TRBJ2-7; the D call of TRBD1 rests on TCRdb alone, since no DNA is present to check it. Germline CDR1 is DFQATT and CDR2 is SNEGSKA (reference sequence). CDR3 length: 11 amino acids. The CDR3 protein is CSASTGEKQYF.

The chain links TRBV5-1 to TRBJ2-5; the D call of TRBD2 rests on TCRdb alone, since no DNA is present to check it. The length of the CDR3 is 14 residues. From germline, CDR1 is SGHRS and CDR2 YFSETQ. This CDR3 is CASSPSTLVETQYF.

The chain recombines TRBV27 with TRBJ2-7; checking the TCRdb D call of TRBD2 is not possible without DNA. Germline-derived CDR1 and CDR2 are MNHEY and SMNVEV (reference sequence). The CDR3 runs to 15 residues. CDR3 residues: CASSYPGTNFHEQYF.